The present T cell receptor (beta chain) was sequenced within a study of vaccination and CD4 T cells after COVID-19. Of note for this clonotype: What it binds is not known.

The Oncomine TCR Beta short-read assay sequenced DNA from cultured CD4+ T cells. TCRdb independently ran MiXCR on the PCR reads; one entry per CDR3 protein. Among about 14,000 distinct CDR3 sequences, 55% to 70% were seen once, and the ten largest hold 6.2%. Treatment specified: roughly 10-day PBMC culture with coronavirus spike peptide pools or control peptides (ViraFEST assay). Germline CDR1 is SQVTM and CDR2 is ANQGSEA. The CDR3 covers 13 residues. Losses at the gene ends were 2 bases for V and 5 bases for J; bases not matched to a gene: 5. Sequencing used CD4+ T cells from blood, cultured in vitro. J is TRBJ2-5 and V is TRBV29-1; 7 bases match TRBD2. This TCR came from a human donor who had recovered from COVID-19. The chain's CDR3 is CSVERGEGETQYF. CDR3 nucleotides: TGCAGCGTTGAAAGAGGGGAGGGGGAGACCCAGTACTTC. The whole variable domain, filled in from reference TRBV29-1 and TRBJ2-5, reads SAVISQKPSRDICQRGTSLTIQCQVDSQVTMMFWYRQQPGQSLTLIATANQGSEATYESGFVIDKFPISRPNLTFSTLTVSNMSPEDSSIYLCSVERGEGETQYFGPGTRLLVL.